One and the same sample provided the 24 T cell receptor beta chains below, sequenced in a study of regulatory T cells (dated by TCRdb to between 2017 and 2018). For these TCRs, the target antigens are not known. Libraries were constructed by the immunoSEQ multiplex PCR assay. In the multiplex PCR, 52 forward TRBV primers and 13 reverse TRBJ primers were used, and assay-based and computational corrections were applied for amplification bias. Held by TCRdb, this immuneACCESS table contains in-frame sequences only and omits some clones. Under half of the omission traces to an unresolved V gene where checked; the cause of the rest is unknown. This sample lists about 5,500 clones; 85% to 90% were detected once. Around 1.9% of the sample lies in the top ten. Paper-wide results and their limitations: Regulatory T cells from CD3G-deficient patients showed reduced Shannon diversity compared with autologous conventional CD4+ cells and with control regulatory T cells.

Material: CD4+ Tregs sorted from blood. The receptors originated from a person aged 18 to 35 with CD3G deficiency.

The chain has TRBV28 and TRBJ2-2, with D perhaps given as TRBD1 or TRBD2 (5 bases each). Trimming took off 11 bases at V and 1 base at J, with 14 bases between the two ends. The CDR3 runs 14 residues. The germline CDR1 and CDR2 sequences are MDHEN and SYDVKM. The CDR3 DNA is TGTGCCGTACGGGGCGGTTGGAACACCGGGGAGCTGTTTTTT. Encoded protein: CAVRGGWNTGELFF.

The CDR3 sequence is CASSLGPLANEQYF. In nucleotides, the CDR3 is TGCGCCAGCAGCTTGGGCCCCCTGGCCAACGAGCAGTACTTC. V gene TRBV5-1 combines with J gene TRBJ2-7; D not resolved. CDR1 and CDR2 (germline): SGHRS, YFSETQ. CDR3 length equals 14 residues. V was trimmed by 0 bases and J by 5 bases, leaving 12 bases between them.

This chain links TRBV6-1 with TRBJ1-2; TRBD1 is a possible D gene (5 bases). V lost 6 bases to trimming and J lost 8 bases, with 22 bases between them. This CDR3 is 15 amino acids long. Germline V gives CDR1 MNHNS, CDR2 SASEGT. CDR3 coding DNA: TGTGCCAGCAGCCGCGGGTGGCAGGGTACCGGCGGCTACACCTTC. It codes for CASSRGWQGTGGYTF.

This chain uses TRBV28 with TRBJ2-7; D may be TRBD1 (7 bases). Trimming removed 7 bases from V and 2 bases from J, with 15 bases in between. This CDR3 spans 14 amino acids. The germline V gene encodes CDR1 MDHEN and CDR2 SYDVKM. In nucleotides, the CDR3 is TGTGCCAGCACAGGGGGGCGCGCGGCCTACGAGCAGTACTTC. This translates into CASTGGRAAYEQYF.

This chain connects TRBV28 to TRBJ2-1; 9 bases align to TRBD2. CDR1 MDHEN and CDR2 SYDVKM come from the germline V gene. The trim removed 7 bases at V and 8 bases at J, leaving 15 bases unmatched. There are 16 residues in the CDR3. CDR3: CASTDYGGRARYEQFF. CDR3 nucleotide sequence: TGTGCCAGCACGGACTATGGCGGGAGGGCTCGGTATGAGCAGTTCTTC.

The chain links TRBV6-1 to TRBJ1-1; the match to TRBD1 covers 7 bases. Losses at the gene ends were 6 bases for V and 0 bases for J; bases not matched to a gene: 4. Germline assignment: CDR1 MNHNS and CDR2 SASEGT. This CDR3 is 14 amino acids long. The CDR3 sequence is CASRGQPMNTEAFF. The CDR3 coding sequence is TGTGCCAGCAGGGGACAGCCAATGAACACTGAAGCTTTCTTT.

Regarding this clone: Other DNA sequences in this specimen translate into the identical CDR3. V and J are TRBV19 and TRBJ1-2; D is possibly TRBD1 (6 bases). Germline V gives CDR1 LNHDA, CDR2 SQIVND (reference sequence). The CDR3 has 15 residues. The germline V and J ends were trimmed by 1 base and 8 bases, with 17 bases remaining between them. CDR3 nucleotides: TGTGCCAGTAGTATAGGGGGCCTAACAGGGAGCGGCTACACCTTC. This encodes CASSIGGLTGSGYTF.

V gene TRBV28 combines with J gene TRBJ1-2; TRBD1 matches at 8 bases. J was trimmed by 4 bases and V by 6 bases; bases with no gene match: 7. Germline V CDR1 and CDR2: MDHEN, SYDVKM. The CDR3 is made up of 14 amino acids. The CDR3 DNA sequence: TGTGCCAGCAGCCTCGACAGGGGAGTCTATGGCTACACCTTC. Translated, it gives CASSLDRGVYGYTF.

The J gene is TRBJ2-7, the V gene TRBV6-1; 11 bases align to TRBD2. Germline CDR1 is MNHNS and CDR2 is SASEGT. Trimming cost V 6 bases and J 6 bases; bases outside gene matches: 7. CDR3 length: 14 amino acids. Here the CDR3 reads CASRALAGAFEQYF. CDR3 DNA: TGTGCCAGCAGGGCACTAGCGGGAGCCTTCGAGCAGTACTTC.

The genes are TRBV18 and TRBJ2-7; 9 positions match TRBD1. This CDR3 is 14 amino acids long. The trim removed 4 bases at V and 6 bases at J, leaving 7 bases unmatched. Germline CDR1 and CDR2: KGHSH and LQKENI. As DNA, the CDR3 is TGTGCCAGCTCACAAGGGACAGGGAGGTTCGAGCAGTACTTC. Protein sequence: CASSQGTGRFEQYF.

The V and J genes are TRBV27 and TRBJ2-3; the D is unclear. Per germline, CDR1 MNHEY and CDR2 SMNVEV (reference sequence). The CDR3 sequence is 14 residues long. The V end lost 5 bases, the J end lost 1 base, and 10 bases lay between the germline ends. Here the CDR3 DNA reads TGTGCCAGCAGTGGGTTGGCGGGCACAGATACGCAGTATTTT. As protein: CASSGLAGTDTQYF.

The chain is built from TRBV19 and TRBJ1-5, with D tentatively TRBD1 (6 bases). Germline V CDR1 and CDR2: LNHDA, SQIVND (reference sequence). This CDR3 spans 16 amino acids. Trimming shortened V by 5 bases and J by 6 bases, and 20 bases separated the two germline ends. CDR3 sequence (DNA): TGTGCCAGTAGTCTCCTCCGGGGGCCTCGCGGTCAGCCCCAGCATTTT. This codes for CASSLLRGPRGQPQHF.

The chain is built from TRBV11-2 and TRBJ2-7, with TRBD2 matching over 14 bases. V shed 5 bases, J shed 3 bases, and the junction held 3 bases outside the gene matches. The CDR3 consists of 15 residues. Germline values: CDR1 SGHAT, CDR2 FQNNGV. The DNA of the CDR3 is TGTGCCAGCAGCCAGGGACTAGCGGGAGTCTACGAGCAGTACTTC. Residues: CASSQGLAGVYEQYF. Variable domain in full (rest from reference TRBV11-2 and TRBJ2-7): EAGVAQSPRYKIIEKRQSVAFWCNPISGHATLYWYQQILGQGPKLLIQFQNNGVVDDSQLPKDRFSAERLKGVDSTLKIQPAKLEDSAVYLCASSQGLAGVYEQYFGPGTRLTVT.

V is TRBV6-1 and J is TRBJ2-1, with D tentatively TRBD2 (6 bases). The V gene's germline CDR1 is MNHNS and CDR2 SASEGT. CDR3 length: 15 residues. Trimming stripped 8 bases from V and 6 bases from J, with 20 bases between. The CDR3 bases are TGTGCCAGCTCGGGACCCTCCCTAGCGTCCAATGAGCAGTTCTTC. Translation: CASSGPSLASNEQFF.

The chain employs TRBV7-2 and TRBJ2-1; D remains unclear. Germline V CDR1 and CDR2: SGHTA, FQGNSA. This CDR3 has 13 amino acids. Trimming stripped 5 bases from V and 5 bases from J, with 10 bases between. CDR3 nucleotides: TGTGCCAGCAGCGAGACCCGTAACAATGAGCAGTTCTTC. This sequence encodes CASSETRNNEQFF.

This CDR3 reads CAISAGGDYGYTF. CDR3 bases: TGTGCCATCAGTGCAGGTGGGGACTATGGCTACACCTTC. The V and J genes are TRBV10-3 and TRBJ1-2; D not certain. The CDR3 is 13 residues long. The V gene's germline CDR1 is ENHRY and CDR2 SYGVKD. V dropped 4 bases and J dropped 3 bases, with 9 bases sitting between them.

The CDR3 DNA reads as TGTGCCAGTAGTCTCCACGGTGGCGGGGACTACGAGCAGTACTTC. Translation gives CASSLHGGGDYEQYF. V is TRBV19 and J is TRBJ2-7, with D maybe TRBD2 (6 bases). V gave up 5 bases and J gave up 3 bases, with 17 bases separating them. The CDR3 extends over 15 amino acids. Germline V gene data show CDR1 as LNHDA and CDR2 as SQIVND (reference sequence).

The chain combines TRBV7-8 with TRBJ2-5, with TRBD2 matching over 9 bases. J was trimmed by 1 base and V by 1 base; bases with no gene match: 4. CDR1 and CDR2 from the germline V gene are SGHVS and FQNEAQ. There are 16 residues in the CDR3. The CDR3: CASSLVGLAPQETQYF. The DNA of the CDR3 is TGTGCCAGCAGCTTAGTTGGACTAGCGCCCCAAGAGACCCAGTACTTC.

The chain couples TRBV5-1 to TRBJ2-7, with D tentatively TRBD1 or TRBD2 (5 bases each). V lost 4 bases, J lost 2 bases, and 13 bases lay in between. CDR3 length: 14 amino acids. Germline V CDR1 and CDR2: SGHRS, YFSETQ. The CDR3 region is CASSLRGPPYEQYF. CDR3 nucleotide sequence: TGCGCCAGCAGCCTCCGGGGCCCCCCCTACGAGCAGTACTTC. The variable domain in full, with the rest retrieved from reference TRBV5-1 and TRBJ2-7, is KAGVTQTPRYLIKTRGQQVTLSCSPISGHRSVSWYQQTPGQGLQFLFEYFSETQRNKGNFPGRFSGRQFSNSRSEMNVSTLELGDSALYLCASSLRGPPYEQYFGPGTRLTVT.

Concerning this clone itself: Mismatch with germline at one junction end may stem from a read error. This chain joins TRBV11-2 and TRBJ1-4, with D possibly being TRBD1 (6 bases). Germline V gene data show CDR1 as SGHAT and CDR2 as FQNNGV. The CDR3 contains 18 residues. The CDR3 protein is CASSLDPGQCATNEKLFF. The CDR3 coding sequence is TGTGCCAGCAGCCTAGACCCCGGACAGTGTGCAACTAATGAAAAACTGTTTTTT.

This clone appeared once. CDR3 amino acids: CASSPGLAVGFSFF. The CDR3 DNA reads as TGTGCCAGCAGCCCGGGACTAGCGGTGGGATTTTCGTTCTTC. V is TRBV6-1 and J is TRBJ2-1; 11 nucleotides match TRBD2. V lost 6 bases to trimming and J lost 15 bases; unmatched junction nucleotides: 13. The germline gives CDR1 MNHNS, CDR2 SASEGT. The CDR3 is made up of 14 amino acids.

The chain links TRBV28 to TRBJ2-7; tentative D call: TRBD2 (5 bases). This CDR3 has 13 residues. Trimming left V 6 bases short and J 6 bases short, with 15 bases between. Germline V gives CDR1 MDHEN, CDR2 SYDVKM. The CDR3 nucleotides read TGTGCCAGCAGCTCCCCAGGACTCGGCGAGCAGTACTTC. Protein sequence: CASSSPGLGEQYF.

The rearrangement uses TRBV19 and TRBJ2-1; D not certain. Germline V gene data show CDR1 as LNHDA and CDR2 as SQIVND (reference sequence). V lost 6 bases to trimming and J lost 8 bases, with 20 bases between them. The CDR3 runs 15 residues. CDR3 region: CASSPIGLGYDEQFF. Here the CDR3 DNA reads TGTGCCAGTAGCCCTATTGGGCTGGGATACGATGAGCAGTTCTTC.

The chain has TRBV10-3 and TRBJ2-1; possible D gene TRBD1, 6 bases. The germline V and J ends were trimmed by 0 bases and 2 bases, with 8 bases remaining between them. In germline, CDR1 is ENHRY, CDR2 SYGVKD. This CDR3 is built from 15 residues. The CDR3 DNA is TGTGCCATCAGTGAGTCGGACAGACCCTACAATGAGCAGTTCTTC. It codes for CAISESDRPYNEQFF.